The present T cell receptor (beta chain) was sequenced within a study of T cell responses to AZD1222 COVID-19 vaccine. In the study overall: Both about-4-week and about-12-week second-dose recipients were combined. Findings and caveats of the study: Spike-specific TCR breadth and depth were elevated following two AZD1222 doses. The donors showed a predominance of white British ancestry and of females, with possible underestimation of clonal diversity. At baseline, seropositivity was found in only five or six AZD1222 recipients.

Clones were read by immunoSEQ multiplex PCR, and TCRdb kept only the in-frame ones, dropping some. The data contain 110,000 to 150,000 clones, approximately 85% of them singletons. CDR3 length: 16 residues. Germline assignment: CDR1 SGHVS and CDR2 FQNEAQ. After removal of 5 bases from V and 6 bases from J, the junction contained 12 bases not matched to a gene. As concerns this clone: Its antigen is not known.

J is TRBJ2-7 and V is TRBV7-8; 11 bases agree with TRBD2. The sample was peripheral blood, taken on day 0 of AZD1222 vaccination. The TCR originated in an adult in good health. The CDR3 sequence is CASSLGLPGTSGEQYF. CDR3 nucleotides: TGTGCCAGCAGCCTTGGTCTACCCGGGACTAGCGGCGAGCAGTACTTC.